The 2 T cell receptor beta chains below were found in one sample sequenced in a study of T cell responses to AZD1222 COVID-19 vaccine. Clones were read by immunoSEQ multiplex PCR, and TCRdb kept only the in-frame ones, dropping some. In the table there are about 180,000 clones, around 94% of which are singletons. This material consisted of peripheral blood, taken 28 days after the second AZD1222 dose. The receptors come from an adult who received the AZD1222 COVID-19 vaccine.

The rearrangement joins TRBV6-6 to TRBJ1-6, with no clear D. The CDR3 length is 11 residues. In germline, CDR1 is MNHNY, CDR2 SVGAGI (reference sequence). The V end was cut by 8 bases, the J end by 17 bases, with 16 bases between. The CDR3 reads CASGISETIHF. The DNA for the CDR3 is TGTGCCAGCGGTATATCGGAGACAATCCACTTT.

The gene calls are TRBV2 and TRBJ1-4; D is ambiguous. V was shortened by 3 bases and J by 6 bases, with 17 bases between the two germline ends. This CDR3 spans 16 amino acids. The V gene's germline CDR1 is SNHLY and CDR2 FYNNEI. CDR3 in amino acids: CASSEDFGYEDEKLFF. Here the CDR3 DNA reads TGTGCCAGCAGTGAGGACTTCGGCTACGAGGATGAAAAACTGTTTTTT. Full variable domain (missing parts from reference TRBV2 and TRBJ1-4): EPEVTQTPSHQVTQMGQEVILRCVPISNHLYFYWYRQILGQKVEFLVSFYNNEISEKSEIFDDQFSVERPDGSNFTLKIRSTKLEDSAMYFCASSEDFGYEDEKLFFGSGTQLSVL.